This T cell receptor beta chain was identified during a study of blood T cells in healthy people across ages. Study-wide results and limits: Aged donors had fewer naive CD4+ cells and lower diversity than long-lived donors. Donor CMV status, an unknown factor, possibly confounded changes in expanded clonotypes.

This clonotype has only a few counts. The antigen is unknown. The use of a sample-barcoded 5' primer and a J-beta primer mix characterized a second PCR of about 7 to 12 cycles. TCRdb called the 5' RACE reads again in MiXCR, with one record for every CDR3 protein. The sample has 550,000 to 750,000 distinct CDR3 sequences, around 20% seen once. Between the trimmed V and J ends, which lost 0 bases and 6 bases, there was a span of 15 bases. CDR3 length equals 15 residues. CDR1 and CDR2 from the germline V gene are SGHRS and YFSETQ. The source of this sequence is a man aged 70 or older in good health. The chain has TRBV5-1 and TRBJ2-5; D ambiguous. The sequencing input was blood. The CDR3 DNA sequence: TGCGCCAGCAGCTTGGTACAAGACTTTGGTCAGACCCAGTACTTC. It translates to CASSLVQDFGQTQYF.